These 14 T cell receptor beta chains were all obtained from the same sample, sequenced in a study of breast tumors, draining lymph nodes, adjacent tissues. Axillary draining lymph nodes of breast cancer patients supplied the node samples. TCRdb fed the multiplex PCR reads into MiXCR, producing one record per CDR3 protein. This table holds over 200,000 distinct CDR3 sequences, about 34% found once. Sequences were obtained from axillary lymph node tissue. Every receptor here comes from a female donor with breast cancer. Some clones in this sample may be carry-over from other donors' samples.

This rearrangement joins TRBV10-2 to TRBJ2-1, with TRBD2 matching 10 bases. The trim removed 8 bases at V and 8 bases at J, leaving 6 bases unmatched. Germline V lookup: CDR1 WSHSY, CDR2 SAAADI. CDR3 length: 13 residues. CDR3 amino acids: CASLASGRYEQFF. The CDR3 coding sequence is TGCGCCAGCTTGGCTAGCGGGAGATATGAGCAGTTCTTC.

This chain connects TRBV20-1 to TRBJ1-2; TRBD1 is a possible D gene (5 bases). In germline, CDR1 is DFQATT, CDR2 SNEGSKA (reference sequence). V was clipped by 0 bases and J by 4 bases, with 12 bases between them. The CDR3 runs to 14 residues. The CDR3 nucleotides are TGCAGTGCTAGAGATCCTACAAGGGGCTATGGCTACACCTTC. It is translated as CSARDPTRGYGYTF.

The chain joins TRBV12-3 or TRBV12-4 to TRBJ2-2; the D gene is possibly TRBD1 (6 bases). V was cut by 5 bases and J by 3 bases, with 16 bases left in between. This CDR3 is built from 16 residues. For the CDR3, the DNA is TGTGCCAGCAGTCACGATAGGGGGAGTGACACCGGGGAGCTGTTTTTT. Amino acid sequence: CASSHDRGSDTGELFF.

This clonotype was counted many times. The chain couples TRBV9 to TRBJ2-2; no reliable D call. V was clipped by 0 bases and J by 3 bases, with 3 bases between them. CDR1 SGDLS and CDR2 YYNGEE come from the germline V gene. This CDR3 has 13 residues. This CDR3 is CASSVVYTGELFF. The CDR3 DNA sequence: TGTGCCAGCAGCGTAGTGTACACCGGGGAGCTGTTTTTT.

The chain is built from TRBV5-1 and TRBJ2-6; the match to TRBD2 covers 9 bases. The length of the CDR3 is 15 residues. Germline values: CDR1 SGHRS, CDR2 YFSETQ. The V segment lost 0 bases and the J segment 8 bases; nucleotides outside the gene matches: 3. The CDR3 sequence: CASSLEAGGSNVLTF. The CDR3, as DNA: TGCGCCAGCAGCTTGGAGGCGGGAGGGTCCAACGTCCTGACTTTC. Full variable domain (rest looked up from reference TRBV5-1 and TRBJ2-6): KAGVTQTPRYLIKTRGQQVTLSCSPISGHRSVSWYQQTPGQGLQFLFEYFSETQRNKGNFPGRFSGRQFSNSRSEMNVSTLELGDSALYLCASSLEAGGSNVLTFGAGSRLTVL.

This clonotype has a count of ten or more. The chain is built from TRBV14 and TRBJ2-1; the match to TRBD1 covers 7 bases. The CDR3 sequence is 14 residues long. Germline CDR1 reads SGHDN; CDR2 reads FVKESK. After removal of 3 bases from V and 7 bases from J, the junction contained 6 bases not matched to a gene. CDR3 residues: CASSQQGVPNEQFF. The CDR3 nucleotides read TGTGCCAGCAGCCAGCAGGGGGTCCCAAATGAGCAGTTCTTC.

The sample holds a few counts of this clonotype. The chain recombines TRBV11-3 with TRBJ1-2, with D perhaps TRBD1 (5 bases). CDR3 length: 11 residues. CDR1 and CDR2 from the germline V gene are SGHNT and YENEEA. V gave up 8 bases and J gave up 4 bases, with 8 bases separating them. CDR3 in amino acids: CASSRGYGYTF. The DNA for the CDR3 is TGTGCCAGCTCGAGGGGCTATGGCTACACCTTC.

This clonotype has at least ten counts. The chain recombines TRBV12-3 or TRBV12-4 with TRBJ2-7; D is ambiguous. The CDR3 spans 14 residues. V was clipped by 6 bases and J by 0 bases, with 12 bases between them. CDR3 sequence: CASSPTGSSYEQYF. CDR3 coding DNA: TGTGCCAGCAGCCCGACGGGCAGCTCCTACGAGCAGTACTTC.

In nucleotides, the CDR3 is TGTGCCAGCAGCTTAGATTACGGCGTCCTGACTTTC. The encoded protein is CASSLDYGVLTF. The chain joins TRBV11-2 to TRBJ2-6; D is ambiguous. The CDR3 is 12 residues long. From germline, CDR1 is SGHAT and CDR2 FQNNGV. V lost 0 bases and J 12 bases, leaving 6 bases between the germline ends.

This clonotype was counted many times. The CDR3 sequence: CASSQGQGSYEQYF. CDR3 nucleotide sequence: TGTGCCAGCAGTCAGGGACAGGGCTCCTACGAGCAGTACTTC. The rearrangement links TRBV11-3 to TRBJ2-7; 9 bases are shared with TRBD1. CDR3 length equals 14 residues. Germline loops: CDR1 SGHNT, CDR2 YENEEA. V trimming: 6 bases; J trimming: 0 bases; junction bases outside the gene matches: 3. The full variable domain, with the rest looked up from reference TRBV11-3 and TRBJ2-7, is EAGVVQSPRYKIIEKKQPVAFWCNPISGHNTLYWYLQNLGQGPELLIRYENEEAVDDSQLPKDRFSAERLKGVDSTLKIQPAELGDSAVYLCASSQGQGSYEQYFGPGTRLTVT.

This clonotype was counted at least ten times. This chain joins TRBV7-2 and TRBJ2-5, with TRBD2 identical over 14 bases. Germline CDR1 is SGHTA and CDR2 is FQGNSA. Trimming removed 3 bases from V and 2 bases from J; junction bases left unmatched: 5. This CDR3 comprises 17 residues. In DNA, the CDR3 is TGTGCCAGCAGCTTCAGACTAGCGGGAGGGTTTCAAGAGACCCAGTACTTC. Protein: CASSFRLAGGFQETQYF.

The rearrangement uses TRBV7-2 and TRBJ1-6; 7 bases map to TRBD1. The CDR3 is 15 amino acids. V dropped 4 bases and J dropped 10; count of bases not matched to a gene: 10. Germline-derived CDR1 and CDR2 are SGHTA and FQGNSA. The CDR3 spells CASSYTGAVESPLHF. The CDR3 DNA follows: TGTGCCAGCAGCTATACAGGGGCGGTCGAGTCACCCCTCCACTTT.

This clonotype has ten or more counts. This chain uses TRBV7-9 with TRBJ1-6, with a weak D call TRBD1 (6 bases). CDR1 is SEHNR, CDR2 FQNEAQ, per germline (reference sequence). V lost 2 bases to trimming and J lost 8 bases, with 10 bases between them. The CDR3 extends over 14 amino acids. CDR3 nucleotides: TGTGCCAGCAGCTTAAGGGGGGGGGATTCACCCCTCCACTTT. Its translation is CASSLRGGDSPLHF.

This clonotype has more than one count but fewer than ten. This chain connects TRBV6-1 to TRBJ1-6; TRBD1 aligns across 7 bases. Germline V gene sequence: CDR1 MNHNS, CDR2 SASEGT. The CDR3 has 15 residues. Trimming took 6 bases from V and 9 from J; bases not matched to a gene: 11. CDR3 nucleotides: TGTGCCAGCAGGGCCTTCGCGGGACAGCCTTCACCCCTCCACTTT. Protein: CASRAFAGQPSPLHF.